What follows are 32 T cell receptor beta chains derived from one specimen sequenced in a study of T cell repertoires in cytomegalovirus infection. MiXCR was run by TCRdb on the reads, yielding one entry per CDR3 protein. The table records 750,000 to 950,000 distinct CDR3 sequences, approximately 32% of them present only once. Their antigens remain unidentified. The input for sequencing was cultured CD8+ T cells from PBMCs, taken from culture after CMV antigen stimulation. The source is a human donor in good health (CMV status not recorded). Some clones in this sample may be carry-over from other donors' samples.

The J gene is TRBJ1-1, the V gene TRBV7-9, with D uncertain. The CDR3 has 11 residues. Per germline, CDR1 SEHNR and CDR2 FQNEAQ (reference sequence). The ends were cut back, 5 bases at V and 7 bases at J, with 8 bases in the middle. The CDR3 region has the DNA TGTGCCAGCAGCAAAGAGCTTGAAGCTTTCTTT. Translated: CASSKELEAFF.

This clonotype was detected only a few times. The chain has TRBV19 and TRBJ1-2; tentatively, D is TRBD1 (6 bases). The germline CDR1 and CDR2 sequences are LNHDA and SQIVND (reference sequence). The CDR3 runs 14 residues. The ends were cut back, 3 bases at V and 2 bases at J, with 10 bases in the middle. The CDR3: CASSITTGNYGYTF. The DNA for the CDR3 is TGTGCCAGTAGTATTACCACAGGGAACTATGGCTACACCTTC.

The rearrangement uses TRBV20-1 and TRBJ1-3; D unclear. Germline-derived CDR1 and CDR2 are DFQATT and SNEGSKA (reference sequence). The CDR3 runs to 14 residues. With 5 bases removed from V and 0 bases from J, the gap between germline ends came to 11 bases. CDR3 sequence (DNA): TGCAGTGCTTCAGACGGTAACTCTGGAAACACCATATATTTT. This encodes CSASDGNSGNTIYF.

The chain employs TRBV19 and TRBJ2-7; D not resolved. Germline CDR1 and CDR2: LNHDA and SQIVND (reference sequence). Trimming left V 5 bases short and J 3 bases short, with 11 bases between. CDR3 length: 13 residues. The CDR3: CASSWGKFYEQYF. The CDR3 coding sequence is TGTGCCAGTAGTTGGGGAAAATTCTACGAGCAGTACTTC.

There are a few counts of this clonotype. The rearrangement joins TRBV28 to TRBJ1-5; D unresolved. The CDR3 is 14 residues long. The V end was cut by 5 bases, the J end by 3 bases, with 11 bases between. Germline V lookup: CDR1 MDHEN, CDR2 SYDVKM. The CDR3, as DNA: TGTGCCAGCAGTCAAGACGGGATCAATCAGCCCCAGCATTTT. Translating it yields CASSQDGINQPQHF.

V usage is TRBV20-1 and J usage is TRBJ1-5; D ambiguous. The germline CDR1 and CDR2 sequences are DFQATT and SNEGSKA (reference sequence). The CDR3 is 18 amino acids. V lost 2 bases to trimming and J lost 0 bases, with 20 bases between them. CDR3 in DNA: TGCAGTGCTAGACTTGAGCGTAGGACTGCTTATAGCAATCAGCCCCAGCATTTT. Translation gives CSARLERRTAYSNQPQHF.

This clonotype has more than one count but fewer than ten. J is TRBJ1-1 and V is TRBV19; unclear D gene. Trimming cost V 4 bases and J 7 bases, with 7 bases left between them. From germline, CDR1 is LNHDA and CDR2 SQIVND (reference sequence). The CDR3 consists of 11 residues. The CDR3 loop reads CASSTGIEAFF. In DNA form, the CDR3 reads TGTGCCAGTAGTACTGGTATTGAAGCTTTCTTT.

The chain carries TRBV2 and TRBJ1-1; D unclear. From germline, CDR1 is SNHLY and CDR2 FYNNEI. V was clipped by 11 bases and J by 10 bases, with 8 bases between them. There are 8 residues in the CDR3. The CDR3 loop is CAGPVAFF. In nucleotides, the CDR3 is TGTGCCGGCCCGGTAGCTTTCTTT. Variable domain in full (rest from reference TRBV2 and TRBJ1-1): EPEVTQTPSHQVTQMGQEVILRCVPISNHLYFYWYRQILGQKVEFLVSFYNNEISEKSEIFDDQFSVERPDGSNFTLKIRSTKLEDSAMYFCAGPVAFFGQGTRLTVV.

The chain combines TRBV19 with TRBJ1-2; tentative D call: TRBD1 (6 bases). V was clipped by 3 bases and J by 8 bases, with 10 bases between them. Germline V gene data show CDR1 as LNHDA and CDR2 as SQIVND (reference sequence). The CDR3 covers 12 residues. Here the CDR3 DNA reads TGTGCCAGTAGTATGGGGGCACTGGGCTACACCTTC. It encodes CASSMGALGYTF.

The V gene is TRBV7-9, the J gene TRBJ1-1; D is ambiguous. The germline V and J ends were trimmed by 6 bases and 5 bases, with 13 bases remaining between them. CDR1 and CDR2 from the germline V gene are SEHNR and FQNEAQ (reference sequence). The CDR3 has 13 amino acids. CDR3 region: CASRGMGITEAFF. DNA of the CDR3: TGTGCCAGCAGGGGGATGGGCATAACTGAAGCTTTCTTT.

This clonotype was seen ten or more times. This sequence joins TRBV7-2 and TRBJ2-3, with D hard to call. The CDR3 totals 13 residues. V was clipped by 2 bases and J by 3 bases, with 6 bases between them. Per germline, CDR1 SGHTA and CDR2 FQGNSA. CDR3 residues: CASSLSTTDTQYF. CDR3 nucleotides: TGTGCCAGCAGCTTAAGCACGACAGATACGCAGTATTTT.

The V gene is TRBV5-4, the J gene TRBJ2-5; possibly TRBD2 for D (5 bases). The CDR3 is made up of 15 amino acids. Trimming left V 3 bases short and J 3 bases short, with 15 bases between. Looked up from germline, CDR1 is SGHNT and CDR2 is YYREEE (reference sequence). CDR3 nucleotides: TGTGCCAGCAGCTACCCAGGCGGGTCAAAAGAGACCCAGTACTTC. It yields the protein CASSYPGGSKETQYF.

This clonotype was picked up many times. V gene TRBV6-2 or TRBV6-3 combines with J gene TRBJ2-1; unclear D gene. Germline CDR1 reads MNHEY; CDR2 reads SVGEGT. The CDR3 is 11 residues long. V lost 2 bases and J lost 6, with 2 bases in between. CDR3 residues: CASSYANEQFF. As DNA, the CDR3 is TGTGCCAGCAGTTACGCCAATGAGCAGTTCTTC.

V gene TRBV19 combines with J gene TRBJ2-7, with 8 bases fitting TRBD2. The J segment lost 4 bases and the V segment lost 7 bases, leaving 12 bases of the junction unmatched. This CDR3 is built from 15 residues. Germline CDR1 is LNHDA and CDR2 is SQIVND (reference sequence). The CDR3 nucleotides read TGTGCCAGTACCACCGGGGTAGCGGGGACGTACGAGCAGTACTTC. Translation gives CASTTGVAGTYEQYF. Full variable domain (outside the CDR3, taken from reference TRBV19 and TRBJ2-7): DGGITQSPKYLFRKEGQNVTLSCEQNLNHDAMYWYRQDPGQGLRLIYYSQIVNDFQKGDIAEGYSVSREKKESFPLTVTSAQKNPTAFYLCASTTGVAGTYEQYFGPGTRLTVT.

The J gene is TRBJ2-7, the V gene TRBV7-9, with a possible D match to TRBD1 (5 bases). Germline V CDR1 and CDR2: SEHNR, FQNEAQ (reference sequence). Trimming cost V 5 bases and J 2 bases, with 10 bases left between them. This CDR3 is built from 13 residues. The CDR3 sequence is CASSRDSTYEQYV. Written as DNA, the CDR3 is TGTGCCAGCAGCCGAGACAGCACCTACGAGCAGTACGTC.

This clonotype was counted between two and nine times. The V call is TRBV6-5, the J call TRBJ2-2; either TRBD1 or TRBD2 may supply D (5 bases each). CDR1 is MNHEY, CDR2 SVGAGI, per germline. This CDR3 is 17 amino acids long. The V end lost 3 bases, the J end lost 2 bases, and 16 bases lay between the germline ends. CDR3 coding DNA: TGTGCCAGCAGTTATGCCGGGACCAACAAAAACACCGGGGAGCTGTTTTTT. Its protein product is CASSYAGTNKNTGELFF.

This clonotype was seen more than once but under ten times. The rearrangement joins TRBV2 to TRBJ1-2; possibly TRBD1 for D (5 bases). This CDR3 comprises 16 residues. V was cut by 4 bases and J by 5 bases, with 20 bases left in between. The germline V gene has CDR1 SNHLY and CDR2 FYNNEI. CDR3 loop: CASSGGTPPPYYGYTF. In nucleotides, the CDR3 is TGTGCCAGCAGTGGAGGGACTCCCCCACCTTATTATGGCTACACCTTC.

J is TRBJ2-1 and V is TRBV9; D perhaps matches TRBD2 (6 bases). The V gene's germline CDR1 is SGDLS and CDR2 YYNGEE. The CDR3 covers 15 residues. V lost 0 bases and J 2 bases, leaving 9 bases between the germline ends. The CDR3 sequence is CASSVGDWTYNEQFF. The CDR3 DNA reads TGTGCCAGCAGCGTAGGGGACTGGACCTACAATGAGCAGTTCTTC.

The gene calls are TRBV6-2 or TRBV6-3 and TRBJ1-2; D is possibly TRBD1 (5 bases). This CDR3 is built from 16 residues. V gave up 0 bases and J gave up 4 bases, with 15 bases separating them. CDR1 is MNHEY, CDR2 SVGEGT, per germline. CDR3 bases: TGTGCCAGCAGTTACTCGAGTAGGGGCGGCCTCTATGGCTACACCTTC. Its translation: CASSYSSRGGLYGYTF.

With regard to this clonotype: One junction end does not reproduce the germline sequence, and a read error may be involved. The chain combines TRBV7-6 with TRBJ2-1, with TRBD2 matching over 9 bases. The CDR3 sequence is 15 residues long. Germline V gene data show CDR1 as SGHVS and CDR2 as FNYEAQ. CDR3 sequence: CANSGGGAIPYEQFF. The CDR3 DNA sequence: TGTGCCAACAGCGGCGGGGGGGCCATCCCCTATGAGCAGTTCTTC.

This clonotype has at least ten counts. J is TRBJ1-4 and V is TRBV7-9, with 7 bases lining up with TRBD1. This CDR3 region has 12 residues. From germline, CDR1 is SEHNR and CDR2 FQNEAQ (reference sequence). The ends lost 5 bases at V and 13 bases at J; junction bases unmatched: 7. CDR3 bases: TGTGCCAGCAGCCTCGCCAGGGGGTCACTGTTTTTT. This codes for CASSLARGSLFF.

This clonotype came up a few times. CDR3 nucleotide sequence: TGTGCCAGCTGGCTAGAGACCGGGGAGCTGTTTTTT. Its translation is CASWLETGELFF. The chain recombines TRBV2 with TRBJ2-2; D not resolved. V was trimmed by 8 bases and J by 5 bases, leaving 9 bases between them. Germline CDR1 and CDR2: SNHLY and FYNNEI. CDR3 size: 12 residues.

This clonotype has a single count. The CDR3: CASETDDLDSPLHF. In DNA form, the CDR3 reads TGTGCCAGCGAGACGGACGACCTTGATTCACCCCTCCACTTT. V and J are TRBV7-6 and TRBJ1-6; no definite D call. V was clipped by 8 bases and J by 8 bases, with 16 bases between them. The germline gives CDR1 SGHVS, CDR2 FNYEAQ. CDR3 length: 14 amino acids.

This clonotype appeared many times. The chain links TRBV7-2 to TRBJ1-2; D is undetermined. V was clipped by 1 base and J by 3 bases, with 9 bases between them. This CDR3 is built from 14 residues. CDR1 is SGHTA, CDR2 FQGNSA, per germline. This chain's CDR3 is CASSLDAGDYGYTF. CDR3 in DNA: TGTGCCAGCAGCTTAGACGCCGGGGACTATGGCTACACCTTC. The entire variable domain, with the rest obtained from reference TRBV7-2 and TRBJ1-2, is as follows: GAGVSQSPSNKVTEKGKDVELRCDPISGHTALYWYRQSLGQGLEFLIYFQGNSAPDKSGLPSDRFSAERTGGSVSTLTIQRTQQEDSAVYLCASSLDAGDYGYTFGSGTRLTVV.

The chain joins TRBV27 to TRBJ2-7; D not resolved. The length of the CDR3 is 12 residues. Germline V gene data show CDR1 as MNHEY and CDR2 as SMNVEV (reference sequence). V was pared by 4 bases and J by 5 bases, with 9 bases between. The CDR3 DNA reads as TGTGCCAGCAGTTACGGAAAAAACGAGCAGTACTTC. Translated: CASSYGKNEQYF.

This clonotype was seen only a few times. The rearrangement joins TRBV6-1 to TRBJ2-7; 9 positions match TRBD2. Germline trimming cut 3 bases from V and 6 bases from J; bases unmatched to any gene: 9. Germline V CDR1 and CDR2: MNHNS, SASEGT. The CDR3 spans 15 residues. This CDR3 is CASSELAGIAGEQYV. In DNA, the CDR3 is TGTGCCAGCAGTGAGCTAGCGGGGATCGCGGGCGAGCAGTACGTC.

This clonotype has more than one count but fewer than ten. V usage is TRBV6-5 and J usage is TRBJ2-1; the D gene is possibly TRBD2 (5 bases). V was cut by 4 bases and J by 12 bases, with 10 bases left in between. Germline V gene sequence: CDR1 MNHEY, CDR2 SVGAGI. This CDR3 comprises 11 residues. Here the CDR3 reads CASSSHEGQFF. Here the CDR3 DNA reads TGTGCCAGCAGTTCACACGAGGGGCAGTTCTTC.

Note on this clonotype: A much bigger clone sits one base away, suggesting this may be a read error. J is TRBJ2-3 and V is TRBV7-2, with D possibly TRBD2 on 6 matching bases. Per germline, CDR1 SGHTA and CDR2 FQGNSA. Trimming pared 2 bases from V and 4 bases from J, leaving 19 bases between. The length of the CDR3 is 17 residues. In DNA form, the CDR3 reads TGTACCAGCAGCTTAAAGCGGCGGGGCTCTGCCTCAGATACGCAGTATTTT. Its translation is CTSSLKRRGSASDTQYF.

The chain links TRBV18 to TRBJ2-1, with 12 bases aligning to TRBD2. Germline loops: CDR1 KGHSH, CDR2 LQKENI. V was clipped by 6 bases and J by 4 bases; unmatched bases: 7. The CDR3 has 16 residues. The CDR3 reads CASSRGTSGPYNEQFF. For the CDR3, the DNA is TGTGCCAGCTCCCGAGGGACTAGCGGGCCGTACAATGAGCAGTTCTTC.

This clonotype was counted between two and nine times. The V call is TRBV12-3 or TRBV12-4, the J call TRBJ2-5; TRBD2 might be the D (6 bases). The V gene lost 5 bases and the J gene lost 9 bases, with 13 bases spanning the gap. The CDR3 sequence is 12 residues long. The CDR3 DNA is TGTGCCAGCAGTCCCACCTCGGGGGCCCAGTACTTC. Encoded protein: CASSPTSGAQYF.

This clonotype showed up just a few times. V is TRBV20-1 and J is TRBJ1-2, with TRBD1 identical over 7 bases. CDR3 size: 14 residues. V gave up 6 bases and J gave up 5 bases; unmatched junction bases: 12. Per germline, CDR1 DFQATT and CDR2 SNEGSKA (reference sequence). For the CDR3, the DNA is TGCAGTGCCCCCAGGGGGGACACCAGATATGGCTACACCTTC. This encodes CSAPRGDTRYGYTF.

V is TRBV19 and J is TRBJ1-2; D unresolved. V shed 10 bases and J shed 5 bases, with 14 bases lying between them. CDR3 length: 12 amino acids. Germline CDR1 reads LNHDA; CDR2 reads SQIVND (reference sequence). The DNA of the CDR3 is TGTGCCACCAAGCCGGGTTTTTATGGCTACACCTTC. It translates to CATKPGFYGYTF. Using reference TRBV19 and TRBJ1-2 for the parts outside the CDR3, the full variable domain is DGGITQSPKYLFRKEGQNVTLSCEQNLNHDAMYWYRQDPGQGLRLIYYSQIVNDFQKGDIAEGYSVSREKKESFPLTVTSAQKNPTAFYLCATKPGFYGYTFGSGTRLTVV.